This is a list of T cell receptor beta chains from one sample in a study of cytotoxic CD8 clonotypes in ibrutinib-treated CLL. Sequencing was performed with immunoSEQ multiplex PCR; in TCRdb, only in-frame clones are kept and a portion is missing. The sample records fewer than 100,000 clones, about four fifths being singletons. Sequences were derived from PBMCs, sampled after 12 months of ibrutinib treatment. These receptors originate from a human donor with chronic lymphocytic leukemia. The CDR3 runs from the conserved cysteine through the conserved F or W. D genes are given only for firm matches. Clone size is shown for a subset of rows, as once, few, many or a class of expanded clone.

j_gene	v_gene	d_gene	abundance	len	CDR3aa	CDR3nt
TRBJ1-6	TRBV15	.	large	14	CATSRDSFGSPLHF	TGTGCCACCAGCAGAGATAGCTTTGGGTCACCCCTCCACTTT
TRBJ2-5	TRBV7-2	.	.	11	CASSLVETQYF	TGTGCCAGCAGCTTAGTAGAGACCCAGTACTTC
TRBJ2-6	TRBV6-4	TRBD1	few	16	CASSGGQGSGANVLTF	TGTGCCAGCAGTGGCGGACAGGGGTCTGGGGCCAACGTCCTGACTTTC
TRBJ2-3	TRBV7-8	TRBD2	.	16	CASSPGTSGNTDTQYF	TGTGCCAGCAGTCCCGGGACTAGCGGAAACACAGATACGCAGTATTTT
TRBJ2-7	TRBV27	.	.	14	CASSDDGPTYEQYF	TGTGCCAGCAGTGACGATGGGCCGACGTACGAGCAGTACTTC
TRBJ1-1	TRBV7-9	.	.	14	CASRWSDTGTEAFF	TGTGCCAGCAGGTGGTCCGACACGGGCACTGAAGCTTTCTTT
TRBJ2-7	TRBV4-2	TRBD2	.	15	CASSQVRAGGDEQYF	TGTGCCAGCAGCCAAGTCCGAGCGGGAGGGGATGAGCAGTACTTC
TRBJ1-5	TRBV5-6	.	few	15	CASSLGGSPNQPQHF	TGTGCCAGCAGCTTGGGGGGGTCGCCTAATCAGCCCCAGCATTTT
TRBJ2-1	TRBV7-9	.	.	15	CASSPGRNGNNEQFF	TGTGCCAGCAGCCCCGGACGAAACGGGAACAATGAGCAGTTCTTC
TRBJ1-1	TRBV30	.	.	14	CAWSAGQRNTEAFF	TGTGCCTGGAGTGCCGGACAGAGGAACACTGAAGCTTTCTTT
TRBJ2-3	TRBV5-6	.	.	14	CASSKVGWGDTQYF	TGTGCCAGCAGCAAGGTGGGGTGGGGAGATACGCAGTATTTT
TRBJ1-2	TRBV6-5	.	.	13	CASTGQPGLGYTF	TGTGCCAGTACTGGACAGCCTGGGTTGGGCTACACCTTC
TRBJ2-7	TRBV5-1	.	.	13	CASSSRTQNEQYF	TGCGCCAGCAGCTCTCGCACGCAAAACGAGCAGTACTTC
TRBJ1-5	TRBV18	TRBD1	.	14	CASSPGQGRTPQHF	TGTGCCAGCTCACCAGGACAGGGGCGAACGCCCCAGCATTTT
TRBJ2-7	TRBV2	.	.	13	CASKVSAGGEQYF	TGTGCCAGCAAGGTCTCGGCGGGCGGGGAGCAGTACTTC
TRBJ2-7	TRBV10-3	TRBD1	many	14	CAIRGQWASYEQYF	TGTGCCATCAGGGGACAGTGGGCCTCCTACGAGCAGTACTTC
TRBJ1-4	TRBV6-1	TRBD1	.	14	CASRRGQPNEKLFF	TGTGCCAGCAGGAGGGGGCAGCCTAATGAAAAACTGTTTTTT
TRBJ2-3	TRBV25-1	.	.	14	CASTYQGSTDTQYF	TGTGCCAGCACATACCAGGGGTCCACAGATACGCAGTATTTT
TRBJ1-1	TRBV30	.	.	9	CASGTEAFF	TGTGCCTCGGGCACTGAAGCTTTCTTT
TRBJ1-5	TRBV7-8	.	.	19	CASSPGRAGGPYSNQPQHF	TGTGCCAGCAGCCCCGGGAGGGCAGGCGGGCCCTATAGCAATCAGCCCCAGCATTTT
TRBJ1-1	TRBV2	.	.	13	CASSLGPSTEAFF	TGTGCCAGCAGCCTGGGTCCGTCCACTGAAGCTTTCTTT
TRBJ2-3	TRBV7-9	TRBD1	.	17	CASSLDRSLQGADTQYF	TGTGCCAGCAGCTTGGACCGCTCACTGCAGGGGGCAGATACGCAGTATTTT
TRBJ1-5	TRBV6-4	.	once	13	CASSEYQGQPQHF	TGTGCCAGCAGTGAATATCAGGGACAGCCCCAGCATTTT
TRBJ1-1	TRBV11-2	.	.	13	CASSLVTATEAFF	TGTGCCAGCAGCTTAGTTACTGCCACTGAAGCTTTCTTT
TRBJ2-4	TRBV5-1	TRBD2	.	15	CASSPTLADKNIQYF	TGCGCCAGCAGCCCCACCCTAGCGGACAAAAACATTCAGTACTTC